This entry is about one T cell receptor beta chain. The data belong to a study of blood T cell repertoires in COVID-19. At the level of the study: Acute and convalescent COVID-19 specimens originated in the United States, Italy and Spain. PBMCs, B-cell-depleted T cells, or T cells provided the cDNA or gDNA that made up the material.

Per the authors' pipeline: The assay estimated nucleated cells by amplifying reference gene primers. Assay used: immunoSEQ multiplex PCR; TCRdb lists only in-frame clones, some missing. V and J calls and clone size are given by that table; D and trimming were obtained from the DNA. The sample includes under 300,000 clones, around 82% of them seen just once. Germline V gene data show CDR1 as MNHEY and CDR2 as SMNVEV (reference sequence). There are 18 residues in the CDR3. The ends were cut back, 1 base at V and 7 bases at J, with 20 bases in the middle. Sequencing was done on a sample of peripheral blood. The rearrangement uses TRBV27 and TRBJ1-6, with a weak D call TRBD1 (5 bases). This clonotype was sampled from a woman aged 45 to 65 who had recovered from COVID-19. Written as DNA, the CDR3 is TGTGCCAGCAGTTTATACCCCCGGGCCAGGGCTGAAAATTCACCCCTCCACTTT. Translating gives CASSLYPRARAENSPLHF.